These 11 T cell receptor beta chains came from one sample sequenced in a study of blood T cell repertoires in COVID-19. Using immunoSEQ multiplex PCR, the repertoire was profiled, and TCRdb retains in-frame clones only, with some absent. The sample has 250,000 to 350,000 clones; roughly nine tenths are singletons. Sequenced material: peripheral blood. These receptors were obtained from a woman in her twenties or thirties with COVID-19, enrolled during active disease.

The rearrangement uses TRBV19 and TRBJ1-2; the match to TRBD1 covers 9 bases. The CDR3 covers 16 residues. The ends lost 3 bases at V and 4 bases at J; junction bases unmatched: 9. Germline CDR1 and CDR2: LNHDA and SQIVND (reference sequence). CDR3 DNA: TGTGCCAGTAGTATCTCAACCGGGACAGGGACCTATGGCTACACCTTC. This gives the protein CASSISTGTGTYGYTF. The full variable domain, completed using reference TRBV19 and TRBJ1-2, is DGGITQSPKYLFRKEGQNVTLSCEQNLNHDAMYWYRQDPGQGLRLIYYSQIVNDFQKGDIAEGYSVSREKKESFPLTVTSAQKNPTAFYLCASSISTGTGTYGYTFGSGTRLTVV.

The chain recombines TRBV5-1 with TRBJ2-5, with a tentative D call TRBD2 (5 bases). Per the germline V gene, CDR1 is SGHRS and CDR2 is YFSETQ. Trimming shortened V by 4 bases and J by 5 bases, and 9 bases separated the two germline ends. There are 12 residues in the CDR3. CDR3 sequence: CASSPPGETQYF. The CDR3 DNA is TGCGCCAGCAGCCCCCCGGGGGAGACCCAGTACTTC.

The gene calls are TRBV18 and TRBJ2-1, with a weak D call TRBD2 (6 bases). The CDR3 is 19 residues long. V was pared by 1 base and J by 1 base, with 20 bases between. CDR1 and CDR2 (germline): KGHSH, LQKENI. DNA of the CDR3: TGTGCCAGCTCACCACGGGTTGGCGGCGGGAAGGGGTCCTACAATGAGCAGTTCTTC. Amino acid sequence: CASSPRVGGGKGSYNEQFF.

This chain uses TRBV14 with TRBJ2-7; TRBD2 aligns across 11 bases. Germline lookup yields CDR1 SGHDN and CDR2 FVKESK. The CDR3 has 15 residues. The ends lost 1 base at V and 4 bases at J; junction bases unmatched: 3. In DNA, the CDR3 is TGTGCCAGCAGCCAAGGGACTAGCGGGTTTTACGAGCAGTACTTC. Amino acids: CASSQGTSGFYEQYF.

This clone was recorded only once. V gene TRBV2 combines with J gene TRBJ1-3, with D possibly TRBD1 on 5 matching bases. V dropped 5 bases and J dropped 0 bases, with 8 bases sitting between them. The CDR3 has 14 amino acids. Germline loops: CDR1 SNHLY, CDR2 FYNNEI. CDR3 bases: TGTGCCAGCAGTAGACAGCCCTCTGGAAACACCATATATTTT. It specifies CASSRQPSGNTIYF.

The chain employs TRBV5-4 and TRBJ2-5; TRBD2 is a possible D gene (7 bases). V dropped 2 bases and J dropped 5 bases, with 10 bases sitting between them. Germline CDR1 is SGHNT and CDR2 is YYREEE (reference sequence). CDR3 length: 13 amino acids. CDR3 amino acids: CASSLGGVETQYF. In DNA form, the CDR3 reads TGTGCCAGCAGCTTAGGGGGGGTGGAGACCCAGTACTTC.

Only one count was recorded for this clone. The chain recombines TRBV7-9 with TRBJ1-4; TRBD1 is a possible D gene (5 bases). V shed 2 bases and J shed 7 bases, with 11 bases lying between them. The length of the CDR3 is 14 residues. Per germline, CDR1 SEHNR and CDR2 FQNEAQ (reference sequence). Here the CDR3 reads CASSLNQGSEKLFF. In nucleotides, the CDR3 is TGTGCCAGCAGCTTAAATCAGGGCAGTGAAAAACTGTTTTTT. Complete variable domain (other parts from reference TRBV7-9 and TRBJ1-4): DTGVSQNPRHKITKRGQNVTFRCDPISEHNRLYWYRQTLGQGPEFLTYFQNEAQLEKSRLLSDRFSAERPKGSFSTLEIQRTEQGDSAMYLCASSLNQGSEKLFFGSGTQLSVL.

The DNA of the CDR3 is TGTGCCAGCAGCTTGGCTACTAGCACAGATACGCAGTATTTT. Protein: CASSLATSTDTQYF. The V gene is TRBV5-5, the J gene TRBJ2-3; D gene uncertain. Germline lookup yields CDR1 SGHKS and CDR2 YYEKEE (reference sequence). The V and J ends lost 0 bases and 0 bases respectively, with 5 bases between them. The CDR3 contains 14 residues.

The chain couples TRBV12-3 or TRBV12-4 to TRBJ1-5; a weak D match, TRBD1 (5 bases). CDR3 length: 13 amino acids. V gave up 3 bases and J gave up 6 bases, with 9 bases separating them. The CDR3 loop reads CASSFGGGQPQHF. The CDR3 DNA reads TGTGCCAGCAGTTTCGGGGGGGGTCAGCCCCAGCATTTT.

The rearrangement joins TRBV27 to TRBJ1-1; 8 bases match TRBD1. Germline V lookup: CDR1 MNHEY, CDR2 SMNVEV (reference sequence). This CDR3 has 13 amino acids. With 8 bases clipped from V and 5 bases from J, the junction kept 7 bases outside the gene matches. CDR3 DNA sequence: TGTGCCAGCTCTCAGGGGGCGAGAACTGAAGCTTTCTTT. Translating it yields CASSQGARTEAFF.

The CDR3 region is CASSEQGTSGNEQFF. CDR3 DNA: TGTGCCAGCAGTGAACAGGGGACTAGTGGAAATGAGCAGTTCTTC. The chain combines TRBV6-1 with TRBJ2-1, with 8 bases aligning to TRBD2. CDR1 is MNHNS, CDR2 SASEGT, per germline. CDR3 length: 15 amino acids. Trimming took 2 bases from V and 7 from J; bases not matched to a gene: 7.